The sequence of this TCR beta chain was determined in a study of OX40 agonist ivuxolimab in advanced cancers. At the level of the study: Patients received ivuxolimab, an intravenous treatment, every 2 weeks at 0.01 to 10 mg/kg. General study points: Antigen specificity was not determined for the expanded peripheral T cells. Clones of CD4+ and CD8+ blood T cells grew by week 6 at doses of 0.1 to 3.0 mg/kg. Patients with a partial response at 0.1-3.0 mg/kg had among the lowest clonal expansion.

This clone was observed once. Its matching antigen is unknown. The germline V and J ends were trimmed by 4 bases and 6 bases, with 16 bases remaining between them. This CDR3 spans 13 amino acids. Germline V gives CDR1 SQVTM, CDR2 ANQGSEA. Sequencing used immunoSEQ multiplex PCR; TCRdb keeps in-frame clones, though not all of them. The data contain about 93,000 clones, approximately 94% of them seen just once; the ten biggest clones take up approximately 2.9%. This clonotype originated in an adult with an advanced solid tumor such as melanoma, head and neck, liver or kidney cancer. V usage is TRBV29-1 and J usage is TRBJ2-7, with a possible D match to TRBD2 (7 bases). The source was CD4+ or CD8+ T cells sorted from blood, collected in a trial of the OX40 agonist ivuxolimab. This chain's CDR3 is CSVGGGGMVEQYF. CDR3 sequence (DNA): TGCAGCGTTGGGGGGGGCGGGATGGTCGAGCAGTACTTC.